The 13 T cell receptor beta chains below all came from one sample that was sequenced in a study of blood T cell repertoires in COVID-19. This table comes from immunoSEQ multiplex PCR, and its TCRdb copy is limited to in-frame clones, with some not included. Among 350,000 or so clones, about four fifths were seen once, and the ten largest hold about 3%. The sample taken for sequencing was peripheral blood. Every receptor here comes from a man aged 30 to 45 with active or convalescent COVID-19.

The chain employs TRBV6-5 and TRBJ2-1, with 7 bases matching TRBD1. The CDR3 is 15 amino acids. Germline V lookup: CDR1 MNHEY, CDR2 SVGAGI. V was pared by 0 bases and J by 8 bases, with 7 bases of the junction left unmatched. The CDR3 here is CASSYSRTGIDEQFF. In DNA form, the CDR3 reads TGTGCCAGCAGTTACTCAAGGACAGGTATCGATGAGCAGTTCTTC.

The rearrangement links TRBV25-1 to TRBJ2-5; 12 bases line up with TRBD2. Looked up from germline, CDR1 is MGHDK and CDR2 is SYGVNS. This CDR3 comprises 18 residues. J lost 8 bases, V lost 3 bases, and 16 bases had no gene match. The DNA for the CDR3 is TGTGCCAGCAGTGAGCCATCACTAGCGGGGGGCTGGGACGGAACCCAGTACTTC. Translated, it gives CASSEPSLAGGWDGTQYF.

This clone showed up just a few times. V is TRBV3-1 (or the pseudogene TRBV3-2) and J is TRBJ2-3, with a weak D call TRBD2 (6 bases). This CDR3 is built from 16 residues. Trimming shortened V by 4 bases and J by 0 bases, and 14 bases separated the two germline ends. Germline V gene sequence: CDR1 LGHDT, CDR2 YNNKEL (reference sequence). This chain's CDR3 is CASSLTGALSTDTQYF. The CDR3 coding sequence is TGTGCCAGCAGCCTAACGGGAGCGCTTAGCACAGATACGCAGTATTTT.

The chain recombines TRBV6-5 with TRBJ2-1, with 7 bases that match TRBD1. The trim removed 5 bases at V and 5 bases at J, leaving 6 bases unmatched. CDR3 length equals 14 residues. Germline V gene sequence: CDR1 MNHEY, CDR2 SVGAGI. CDR3 sequence (DNA): TGTGCCAGCAGTCTACCCGGGACAGACAATGAGCAGTTCTTC. Translating it yields CASSLPGTDNEQFF.

V and J are TRBV19 and TRBJ2-7; 10 bases agree with TRBD1. Unmatched junction bases numbered 8, after V lost 3 bases and J lost 3 bases. Germline V gene sequence: CDR1 LNHDA, CDR2 SQIVND (reference sequence). There are 16 residues in the CDR3. The CDR3 DNA follows: TGTGCCAGTAGTATCACCAGGACAGGGGGGATCTACGAGCAGTACTTC. It codes for CASSITRTGGIYEQYF.

The chain links TRBV18 to TRBJ1-2; 8 bases agree with TRBD1. The CDR3 contains 17 residues. V gave up 8 bases and J gave up 3 bases; unmatched junction bases: 17. Germline CDR1 and CDR2: KGHSH and LQKENI. The CDR3 DNA reads TGTGCCAGCACTCGCCTCCAAGTGGACAGGGACCACTATGGCTACACCTTC. Translation: CASTRLQVDRDHYGYTF.

The J gene is TRBJ2-7, the V gene TRBV27; D call uncertain. V was cut by 3 bases and J by 2 bases, with 11 bases left in between. CDR3 length: 14 residues. Germline lookup yields CDR1 MNHEY and CDR2 SMNVEV (reference sequence). The CDR3: CASSFPRSAYEQYF. The CDR3 bases are TGTGCCAGCAGTTTCCCCAGGTCAGCCTACGAGCAGTACTTC.

This sequence joins TRBV19 and TRBJ2-5; a possible D gene is TRBD1 (8 bases). The CDR3 totals 16 residues. The germline V and J ends were trimmed by 3 bases and 3 bases, with 17 bases remaining between them. The germline V gene has CDR1 LNHDA and CDR2 SQIVND (reference sequence). The CDR3 DNA sequence: TGTGCCAGTAGTATTAGGCAACAGGGGGGGGAAGAGACCCAGTACTTC. It translates to CASSIRQQGGEETQYF.

This clone was seen only once. The V and J genes are TRBV4-2 and TRBJ1-5, with a possible D match to TRBD1 (5 bases). CDR1 and CDR2 from the germline V gene are LGHNA and YNFKEQ. The CDR3 totals 15 residues. The germline V and J ends were trimmed by 4 bases and 7 bases, with 17 bases remaining between them. CDR3 DNA: TGTGCCAGCAGCCCACGGGGGGGACCCGACCAGCCCCAGCATTTT. Its translation is CASSPRGGPDQPQHF.

The genes are TRBV30 and TRBJ2-1, with D perhaps matching TRBD2 (6 bases). This CDR3 has 15 residues. Deletions cut 4 bases from V and 8 bases from J, with 21 bases between. Germline V gives CDR1 GTSNPN, CDR2 SVGIG (reference sequence). This chain's CDR3 is CAWIPWRERVHEQFF. For the CDR3, the DNA is TGTGCCTGGATCCCCTGGCGGGAAAGGGTCCATGAGCAGTTCTTC.

Of note for this clone: Compared with germline, one end of the junction differs, possibly owing to a read error. V gene TRBV6-6 combines with J gene TRBJ2-3; tentatively, D is TRBD2 (5 bases). Germline CDR1 MNHNY, CDR2 SVGAGI (reference sequence). This CDR3 contains 14 residues. DNA of the CDR3: TGTGCCAGCAGGTACTCAGAGGGCGGGGATACGCAGTATTTT. Translation: CASRYSEGGDTQYF.

The V gene is TRBV9, the J gene TRBJ2-7; D possibly corresponds to TRBD1 (5 bases). CDR3 size: 13 residues. The germline V and J ends were trimmed by 2 bases and 5 bases, with 11 bases remaining between them. Germline CDR1 and CDR2: SGDLS and YYNGEE. The CDR3 bases are TGTGCCAGCAGCGTCTCTGGGGCCCACGAGCAGTACTTC. It yields the protein CASSVSGAHEQYF.

The V call is TRBV14, the J call TRBJ2-1, with a possible D match to TRBD1 (6 bases). The CDR3 has 12 amino acids. V lost 2 bases, J lost 9 bases, and 8 bases lay in between. Germline CDR1 and CDR2: SGHDN and FVKESK. CDR3 nucleotides: TGTGCCAGCAGCCAACAGGGGTTTGAGCAGTTCTTC. Its translation is CASSQQGFEQFF.